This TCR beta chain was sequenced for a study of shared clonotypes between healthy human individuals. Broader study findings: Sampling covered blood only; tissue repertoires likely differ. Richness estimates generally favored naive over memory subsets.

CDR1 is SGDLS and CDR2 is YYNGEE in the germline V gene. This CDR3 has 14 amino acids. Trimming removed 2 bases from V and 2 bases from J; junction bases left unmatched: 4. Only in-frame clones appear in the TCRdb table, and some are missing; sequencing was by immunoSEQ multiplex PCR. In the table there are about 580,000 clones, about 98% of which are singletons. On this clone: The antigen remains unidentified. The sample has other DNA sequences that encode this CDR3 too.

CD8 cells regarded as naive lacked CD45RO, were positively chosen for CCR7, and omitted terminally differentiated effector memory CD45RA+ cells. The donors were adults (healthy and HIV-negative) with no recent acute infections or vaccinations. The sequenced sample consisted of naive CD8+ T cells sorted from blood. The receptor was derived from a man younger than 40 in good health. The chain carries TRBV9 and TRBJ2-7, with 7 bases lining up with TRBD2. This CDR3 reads CASSVSGTTYEQYF. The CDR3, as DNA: TGTGCCAGCAGCGTCTCCGGGACTACCTACGAGCAGTACTTC.